The subject of this entry is one TCR beta chain. This sample is drawn from a study of T-cell reconstitution after alpha-beta-depleted transplantation in children. Unique molecular identifiers featured in how the TCRbeta library was prepared. TCRdb reanalysed the PCR reads using MiXCR and keeps one entry per CDR3 protein. The data hold some 590,000 distinct CDR3 sequences, with 8% to 11% observed a single time. V was trimmed by 2 bases and J by 4 bases, leaving 12 bases between them. CDR3 length: 15 residues. Germline CDR1 and CDR2: SNHLY and FYNNEI. The material was PBMCs from the stem cell graft donor, obtained from the stem cell graft. The chain couples TRBV2 to TRBJ1-5, with a tentative D call TRBD1 (6 bases). The receptor was isolated from a human donor who donated a stem cell graft to a child with acute myeloid leukemia. CDR3 nucleotide sequence: TGTGCCAGCAGTGAAACAGGGCCTGGGAATCAGCCCCAGCATTTT. It yields the protein CASSETGPGNQPQHF.